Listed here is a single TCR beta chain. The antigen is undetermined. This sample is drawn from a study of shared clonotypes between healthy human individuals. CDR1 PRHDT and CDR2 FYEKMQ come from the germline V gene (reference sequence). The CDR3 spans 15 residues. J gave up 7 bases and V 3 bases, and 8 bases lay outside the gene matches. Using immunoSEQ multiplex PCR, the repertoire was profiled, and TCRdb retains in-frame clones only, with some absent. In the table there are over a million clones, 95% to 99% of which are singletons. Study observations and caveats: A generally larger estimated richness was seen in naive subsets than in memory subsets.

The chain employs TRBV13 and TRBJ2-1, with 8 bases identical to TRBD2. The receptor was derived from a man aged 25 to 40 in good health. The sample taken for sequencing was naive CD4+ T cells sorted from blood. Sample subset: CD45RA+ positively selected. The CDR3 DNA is TGTGCCAGCAGCTTGGACGGGAGGGCCGGGAATGAGCAGTTCTTC. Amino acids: CASSLDGRAGNEQFF. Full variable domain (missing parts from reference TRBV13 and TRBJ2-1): AAGVIQSPRHLIKEKRETATLKCYPIPRHDTVYWYQQGPGQDPQFLISFYEKMQSDKGSIPDRFSAQQFSDYHSELNMSSLELGDSALYFCASSLDGRAGNEQFFGPGTRLTVL.